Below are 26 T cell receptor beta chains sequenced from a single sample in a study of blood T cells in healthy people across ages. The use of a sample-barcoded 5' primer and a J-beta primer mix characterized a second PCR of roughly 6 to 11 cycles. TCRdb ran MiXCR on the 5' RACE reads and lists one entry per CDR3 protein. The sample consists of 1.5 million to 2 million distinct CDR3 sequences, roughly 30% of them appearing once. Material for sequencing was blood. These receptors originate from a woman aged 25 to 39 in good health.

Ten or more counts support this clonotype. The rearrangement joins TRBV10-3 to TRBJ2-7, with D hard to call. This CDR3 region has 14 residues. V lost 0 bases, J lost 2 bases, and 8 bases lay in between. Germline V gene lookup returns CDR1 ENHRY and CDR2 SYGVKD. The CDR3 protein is CAISESKATYEQYF. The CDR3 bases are TGTGCCATCAGTGAGTCCAAGGCCACCTACGAGCAGTACTTC.

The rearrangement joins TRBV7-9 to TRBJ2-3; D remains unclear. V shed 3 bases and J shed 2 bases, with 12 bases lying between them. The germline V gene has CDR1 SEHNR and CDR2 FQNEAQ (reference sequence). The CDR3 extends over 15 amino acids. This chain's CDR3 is CASSFRIRDTDTQYF. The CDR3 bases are TGTGCCAGCAGCTTCAGGATTAGGGACACAGATACGCAGTATTTT.

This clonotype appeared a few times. This CDR3 reads CASSDEVLAGGKYEQYF. DNA of the CDR3: TGTGCCAGCAGTGACGAGGTCCTAGCGGGGGGCAAATACGAGCAGTACTTC. The rearrangement uses TRBV2 and TRBJ2-7; 11 bases match TRBD2. V was pared by 3 bases and J by 4 bases, with 11 bases of the junction left unmatched. CDR1 and CDR2 (germline): SNHLY, FYNNEI. CDR3 length: 17 amino acids.

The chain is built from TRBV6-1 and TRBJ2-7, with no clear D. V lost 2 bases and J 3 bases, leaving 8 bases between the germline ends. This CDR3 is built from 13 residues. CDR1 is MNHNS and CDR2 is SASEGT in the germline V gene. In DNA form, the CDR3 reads TGTGCCAGCAGTGAACGCTCCAGCTACGAGCAGTACTTC. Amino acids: CASSERSSYEQYF.

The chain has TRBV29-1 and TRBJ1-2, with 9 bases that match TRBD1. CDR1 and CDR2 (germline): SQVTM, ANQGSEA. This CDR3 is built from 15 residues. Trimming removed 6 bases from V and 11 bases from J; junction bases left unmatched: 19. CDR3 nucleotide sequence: TGCAGCGTCTCGGGACAGGGCCTCCTTAACTATGATTACACCTTC. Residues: CSVSGQGLLNYDYTF.

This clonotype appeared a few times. The CDR3 here is CASSLEGGDQETQYF. DNA for the CDR3: TGTGCCAGCAGCCTTGAAGGCGGGGATCAAGAGACCCAGTACTTC. This chain links TRBV7-9 with TRBJ2-5; D might be TRBD2 (6 bases). Germline V gene sequence: CDR1 SEHNR, CDR2 FQNEAQ (reference sequence). There are 15 residues in the CDR3. V dropped 5 bases and J dropped 2 bases, with 15 bases sitting between them. Combining the CDR3 with reference TRBV7-9 and TRBJ2-5 gives the whole variable domain DTGVSQNPRHKITKRGQNVTFRCDPISEHNRLYWYRQTLGQGPEFLTYFQNEAQLEKSRLLSDRFSAERPKGSFSTLEIQRTEQGDSAMYLCASSLEGGDQETQYFGPGTRLLVL.

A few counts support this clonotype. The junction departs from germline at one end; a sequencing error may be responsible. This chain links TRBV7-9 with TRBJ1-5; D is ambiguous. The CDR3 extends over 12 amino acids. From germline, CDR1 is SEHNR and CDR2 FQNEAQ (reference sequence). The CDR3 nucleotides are TGTGCCAGCAGCTTTGAGAGTCAGACCCAGCATTTT. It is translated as CASSFESQTQHF.

CDR3 loop: CASSPLSRELEQYF. CDR3 nucleotide sequence: TGTGCCAGCAGCCCTCTGTCTCGGGAGCTCGAGCAGTACTTC. V gene TRBV7-6 combines with J gene TRBJ2-7, with TRBD2 as a possible D gene (6 bases). Germline V gene sequence: CDR1 SGHVS, CDR2 FNYEAQ. CDR3 length: 14 amino acids. V dropped 5 bases and J dropped 6 bases, with 17 bases sitting between them.

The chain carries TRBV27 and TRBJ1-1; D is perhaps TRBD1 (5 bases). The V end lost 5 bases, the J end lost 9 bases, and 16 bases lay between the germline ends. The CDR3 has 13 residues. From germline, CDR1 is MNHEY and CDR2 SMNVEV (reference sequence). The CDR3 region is CASSPGTAGQAFF. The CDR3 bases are TGTGCCAGCAGTCCCGGAACAGCGGGACAAGCTTTCTTT.

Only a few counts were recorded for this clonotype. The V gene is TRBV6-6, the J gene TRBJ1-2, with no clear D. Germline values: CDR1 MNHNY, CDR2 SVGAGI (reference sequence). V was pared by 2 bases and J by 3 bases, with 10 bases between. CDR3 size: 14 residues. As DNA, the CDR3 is TGTGCCAGCAGTTACGCGCAACCCTACTATGGCTACACCTTC. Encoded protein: CASSYAQPYYGYTF.

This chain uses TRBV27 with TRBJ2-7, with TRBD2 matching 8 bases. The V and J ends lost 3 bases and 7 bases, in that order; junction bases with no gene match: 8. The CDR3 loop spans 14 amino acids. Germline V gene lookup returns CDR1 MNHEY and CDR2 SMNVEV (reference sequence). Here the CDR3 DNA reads TGTGCCAGCAGTTTTATAGCGGGGATGCGGGAGCAGTACTTC. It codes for CASSFIAGMREQYF.

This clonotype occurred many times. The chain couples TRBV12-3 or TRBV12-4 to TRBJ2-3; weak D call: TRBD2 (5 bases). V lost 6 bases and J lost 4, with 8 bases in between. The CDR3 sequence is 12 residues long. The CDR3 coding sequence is TGTGCCAGCAGCTCACTAGCAGATACGCAGTATTTT. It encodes CASSSLADTQYF.

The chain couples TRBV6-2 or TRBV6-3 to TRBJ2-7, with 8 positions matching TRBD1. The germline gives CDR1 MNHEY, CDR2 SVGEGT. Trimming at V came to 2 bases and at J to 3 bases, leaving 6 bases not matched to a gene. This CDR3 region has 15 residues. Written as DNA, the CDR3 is TGTGCCAGCAGTTACCGTGGGACAGGACACTACGAGCAGTACTTC. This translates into CASSYRGTGHYEQYF.

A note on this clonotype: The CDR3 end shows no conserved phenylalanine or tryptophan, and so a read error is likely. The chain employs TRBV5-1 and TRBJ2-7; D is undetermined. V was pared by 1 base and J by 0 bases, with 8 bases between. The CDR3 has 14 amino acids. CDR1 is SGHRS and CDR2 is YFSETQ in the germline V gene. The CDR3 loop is CASSLNWSSYEQYK. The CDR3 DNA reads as TGCGCCAGCAGCTTGAACTGGAGCTCCTACGAGCAGTACAAA.

CDR3 protein: CASSLLAREGGEQYF. DNA of the CDR3: TGTGCCAGCAGTCTCTTAGCACGGGAGGGGGGAGAGCAGTACTTC. The chain joins TRBV6-2 or TRBV6-3 to TRBJ2-5; 8 bases fit TRBD2. The CDR3 sequence is 15 residues long. From germline, CDR1 is MNHEY and CDR2 SVGEGT. Trimming took 5 bases from V and 11 from J; bases not matched to a gene: 16.

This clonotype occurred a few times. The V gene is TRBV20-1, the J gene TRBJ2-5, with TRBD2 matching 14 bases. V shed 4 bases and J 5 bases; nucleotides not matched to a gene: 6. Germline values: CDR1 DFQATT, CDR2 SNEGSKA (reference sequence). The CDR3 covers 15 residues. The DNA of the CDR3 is TGCAGTGCTAAAAGACTAGCGGGAGGGACCGAGACCCAGTACTTC. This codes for CSAKRLAGGTETQYF.

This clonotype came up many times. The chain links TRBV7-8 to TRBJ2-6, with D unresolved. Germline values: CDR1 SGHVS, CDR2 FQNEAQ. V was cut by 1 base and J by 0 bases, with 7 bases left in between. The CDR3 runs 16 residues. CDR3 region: CASSLVVSSGANVLTF. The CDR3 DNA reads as TGTGCCAGCAGCTTAGTTGTGAGCTCTGGGGCCAACGTCCTGACTTTC.

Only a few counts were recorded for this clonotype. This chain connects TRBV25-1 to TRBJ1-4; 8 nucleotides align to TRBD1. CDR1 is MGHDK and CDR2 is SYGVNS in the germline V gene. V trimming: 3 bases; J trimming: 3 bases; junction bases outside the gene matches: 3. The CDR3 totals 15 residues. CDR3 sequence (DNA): TGTGCCAGCAGTGACAGGGGGCACGCTAATGAAAAACTGTTTTTT. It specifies CASSDRGHANEKLFF. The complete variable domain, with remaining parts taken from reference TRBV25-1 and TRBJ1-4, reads EADIYQTPRYLVIGTGKKITLECSQTMGHDKMYWYQQDPGMELHLIHYSYGVNSTEKGDLSSESTVSRIRTEHFPLTLESARPSHTSQYLCASSDRGHANEKLFFGSGTQLSVL.

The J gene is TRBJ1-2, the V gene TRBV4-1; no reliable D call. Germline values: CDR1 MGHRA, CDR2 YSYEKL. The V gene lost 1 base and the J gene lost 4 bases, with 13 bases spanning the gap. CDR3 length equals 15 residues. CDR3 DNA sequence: TGCGCCAGCAGCCAAGGTGCGGATACACCCTATGGCTACACCTTC. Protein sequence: CASSQGADTPYGYTF.

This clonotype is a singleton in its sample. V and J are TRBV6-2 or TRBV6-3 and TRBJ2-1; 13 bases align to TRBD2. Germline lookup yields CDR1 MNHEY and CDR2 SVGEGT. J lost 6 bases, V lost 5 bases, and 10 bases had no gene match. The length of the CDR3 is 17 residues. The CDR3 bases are TGTGCCAGCAGTGGATCCTGGGGACTAGCGGGGAGCAATGAGCAGTTCTTC. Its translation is CASSGSWGLAGSNEQFF.

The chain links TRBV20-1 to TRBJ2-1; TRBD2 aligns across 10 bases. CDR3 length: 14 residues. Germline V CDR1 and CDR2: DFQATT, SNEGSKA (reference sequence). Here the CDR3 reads CGTSRTSGFNEQFF. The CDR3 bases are TGCGGTACTAGTCGGACTAGCGGTTTCAATGAGCAGTTCTTC.

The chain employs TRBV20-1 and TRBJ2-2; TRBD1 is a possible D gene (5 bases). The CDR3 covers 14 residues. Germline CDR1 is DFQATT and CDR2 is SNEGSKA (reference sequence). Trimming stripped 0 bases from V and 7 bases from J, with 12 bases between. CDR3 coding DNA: TGCAGTGCTAGAGAGGCAGGGTGGGACGGGGAGCTGTTTTTT. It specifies CSAREAGWDGELFF.

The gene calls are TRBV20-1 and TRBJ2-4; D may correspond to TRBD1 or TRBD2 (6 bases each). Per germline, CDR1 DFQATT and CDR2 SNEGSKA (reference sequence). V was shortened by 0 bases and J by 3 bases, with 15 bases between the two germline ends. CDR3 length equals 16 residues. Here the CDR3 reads CSARDAQEGGKNIQYF. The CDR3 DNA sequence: TGCAGTGCTAGAGATGCCCAGGAGGGGGGCAAAAACATTCAGTACTTC.

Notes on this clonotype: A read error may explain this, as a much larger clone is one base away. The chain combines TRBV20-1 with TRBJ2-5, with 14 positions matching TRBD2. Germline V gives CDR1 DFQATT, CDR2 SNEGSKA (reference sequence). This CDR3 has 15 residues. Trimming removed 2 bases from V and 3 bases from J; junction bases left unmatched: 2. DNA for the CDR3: TGCAGTGCTAGAAGACTAGCGGGAGGGGAAGAGACCCAGTACTTC. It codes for CSARRLAGGEETQYF.

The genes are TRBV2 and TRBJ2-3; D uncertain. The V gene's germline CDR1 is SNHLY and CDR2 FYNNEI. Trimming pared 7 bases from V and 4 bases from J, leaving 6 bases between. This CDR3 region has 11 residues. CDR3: CASMRSDTQYF. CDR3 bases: TGTGCCAGCATGCGGTCAGATACGCAGTATTTT.

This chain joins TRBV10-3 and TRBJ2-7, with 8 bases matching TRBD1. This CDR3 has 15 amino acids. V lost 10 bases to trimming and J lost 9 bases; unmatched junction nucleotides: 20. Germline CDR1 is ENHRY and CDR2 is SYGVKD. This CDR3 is CATKIRGQGINGQYF. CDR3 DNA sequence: TGTGCCACTAAGATCAGGGGGCAGGGTATTAATGGGCAGTACTTC.